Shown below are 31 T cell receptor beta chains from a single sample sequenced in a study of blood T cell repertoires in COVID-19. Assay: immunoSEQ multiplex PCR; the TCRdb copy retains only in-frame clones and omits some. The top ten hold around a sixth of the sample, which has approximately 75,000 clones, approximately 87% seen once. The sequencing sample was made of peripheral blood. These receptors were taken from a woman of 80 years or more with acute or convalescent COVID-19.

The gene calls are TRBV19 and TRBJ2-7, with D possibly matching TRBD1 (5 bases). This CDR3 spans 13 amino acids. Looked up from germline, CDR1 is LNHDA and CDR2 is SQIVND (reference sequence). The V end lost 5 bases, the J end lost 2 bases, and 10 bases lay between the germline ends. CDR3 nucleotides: TGTGCCAGTAGTCCCGCGACAGCCTACGAGCAGTACTTC. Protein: CASSPATAYEQYF.

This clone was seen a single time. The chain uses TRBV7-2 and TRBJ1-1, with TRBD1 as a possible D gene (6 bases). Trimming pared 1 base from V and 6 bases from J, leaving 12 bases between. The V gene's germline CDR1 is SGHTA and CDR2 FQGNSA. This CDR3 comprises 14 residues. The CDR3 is CASSLVLRQAEAFF. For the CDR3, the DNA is TGTGCCAGCAGCTTAGTTCTAAGACAGGCTGAAGCTTTCTTT.

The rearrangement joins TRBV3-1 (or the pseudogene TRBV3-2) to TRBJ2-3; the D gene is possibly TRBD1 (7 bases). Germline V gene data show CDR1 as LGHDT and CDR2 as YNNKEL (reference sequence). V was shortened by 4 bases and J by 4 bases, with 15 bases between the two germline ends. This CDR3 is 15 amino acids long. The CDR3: CASSPGGTPSDTQYF. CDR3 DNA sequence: TGTGCCAGCAGCCCAGGGGGGACTCCTTCAGATACGCAGTATTTT.

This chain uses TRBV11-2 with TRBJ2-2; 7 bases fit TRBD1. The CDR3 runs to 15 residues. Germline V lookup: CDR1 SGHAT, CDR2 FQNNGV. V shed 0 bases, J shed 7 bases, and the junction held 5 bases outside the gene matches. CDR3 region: CASSLEVGQRGELFF. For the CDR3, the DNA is TGTGCCAGCAGCTTAGAAGTGGGACAGCGCGGGGAGCTGTTTTTT. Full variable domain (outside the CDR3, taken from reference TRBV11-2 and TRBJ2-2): EAGVAQSPRYKIIEKRQSVAFWCNPISGHATLYWYQQILGQGPKLLIQFQNNGVVDDSQLPKDRFSAERLKGVDSTLKIQPAKLEDSAVYLCASSLEVGQRGELFFGEGSRLTVL.

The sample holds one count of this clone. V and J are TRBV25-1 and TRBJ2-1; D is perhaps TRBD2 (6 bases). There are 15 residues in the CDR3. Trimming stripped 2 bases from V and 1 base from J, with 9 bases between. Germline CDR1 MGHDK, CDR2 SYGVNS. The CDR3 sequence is CASSEGGHSYNEQFF. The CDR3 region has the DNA TGTGCCAGCAGTGAAGGAGGGCATTCCTACAATGAGCAGTTCTTC. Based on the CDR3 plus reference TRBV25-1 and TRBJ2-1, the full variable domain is EADIYQTPRYLVIGTGKKITLECSQTMGHDKMYWYQQDPGMELHLIHYSYGVNSTEKGDLSSESTVSRIRTEHFPLTLESARPSHTSQYLCASSEGGHSYNEQFFGPGTRLTVL.

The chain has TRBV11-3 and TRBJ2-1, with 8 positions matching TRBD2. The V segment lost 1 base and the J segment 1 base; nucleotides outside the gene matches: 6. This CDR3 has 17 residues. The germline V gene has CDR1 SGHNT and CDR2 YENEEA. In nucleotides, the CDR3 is TGTGCCAGCAGCTTAGGAATAGCGGGAAGTTCCTACAATGAGCAGTTCTTC. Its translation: CASSLGIAGSSYNEQFF. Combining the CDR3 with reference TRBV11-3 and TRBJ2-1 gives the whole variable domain EAGVVQSPRYKIIEKKQPVAFWCNPISGHNTLYWYLQNLGQGPELLIRYENEEAVDDSQLPKDRFSAERLKGVDSTLKIQPAELGDSAVYLCASSLGIAGSSYNEQFFGPGTRLTVL.

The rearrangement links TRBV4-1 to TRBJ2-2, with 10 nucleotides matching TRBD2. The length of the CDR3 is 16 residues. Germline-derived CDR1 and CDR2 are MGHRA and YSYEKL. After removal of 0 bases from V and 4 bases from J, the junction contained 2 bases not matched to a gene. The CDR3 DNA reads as TGCGCCAGCAGCCAAGATCAGCGGGGGGGCACCGGGGAGCTGTTTTTT. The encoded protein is CASSQDQRGGTGELFF.

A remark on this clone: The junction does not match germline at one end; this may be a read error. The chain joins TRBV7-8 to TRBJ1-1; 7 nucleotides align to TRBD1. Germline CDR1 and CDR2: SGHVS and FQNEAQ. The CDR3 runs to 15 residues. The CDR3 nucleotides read TGTGCCAGCAGCCTGGGGACAGTAATGAACATTGAAGCTTTCTTT. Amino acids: CASSLGTVMNIEAFF. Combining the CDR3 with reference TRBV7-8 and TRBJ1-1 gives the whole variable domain GAGVSQSPRYKVAKRGQDVALRCDPISGHVSLFWYQQALGQGPEFLTYFQNEAQLDKSGLPSDRFFAERPEGSVSTLKIQRTQQEDSAVYLCASSLGTVMNIEAFFGQGTRLTVV.

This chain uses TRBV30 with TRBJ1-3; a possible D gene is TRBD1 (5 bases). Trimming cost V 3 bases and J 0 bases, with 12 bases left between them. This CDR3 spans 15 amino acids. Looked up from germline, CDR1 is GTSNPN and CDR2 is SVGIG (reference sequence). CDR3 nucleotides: TGTGCCTGGAGGCAACAGGAAGTCTCTGGAAACACCATATATTTT. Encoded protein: CAWRQQEVSGNTIYF.

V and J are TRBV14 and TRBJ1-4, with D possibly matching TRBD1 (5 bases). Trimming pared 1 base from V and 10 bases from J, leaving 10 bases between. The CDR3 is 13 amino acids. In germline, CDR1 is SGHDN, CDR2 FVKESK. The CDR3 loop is CASSQARGGKLFF. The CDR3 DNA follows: TGTGCCAGCAGCCAAGCCCGGGGGGGAAAACTGTTTTTT.

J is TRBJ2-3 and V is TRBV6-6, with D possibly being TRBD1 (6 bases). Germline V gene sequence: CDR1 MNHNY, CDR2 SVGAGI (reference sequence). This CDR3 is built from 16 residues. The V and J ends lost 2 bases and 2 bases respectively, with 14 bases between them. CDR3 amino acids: CASSYGGTPSTDTQYF. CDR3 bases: TGTGCCAGCAGTTACGGGGGCACCCCTTCCACAGATACGCAGTATTTT.

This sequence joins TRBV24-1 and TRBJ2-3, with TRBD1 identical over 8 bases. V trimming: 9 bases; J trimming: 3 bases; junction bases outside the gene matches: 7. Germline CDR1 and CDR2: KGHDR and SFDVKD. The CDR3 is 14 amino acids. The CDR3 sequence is CATGGQGGTDTQYF. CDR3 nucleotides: TGTGCCACCGGAGGACAGGGTGGAACAGATACGCAGTATTTT.

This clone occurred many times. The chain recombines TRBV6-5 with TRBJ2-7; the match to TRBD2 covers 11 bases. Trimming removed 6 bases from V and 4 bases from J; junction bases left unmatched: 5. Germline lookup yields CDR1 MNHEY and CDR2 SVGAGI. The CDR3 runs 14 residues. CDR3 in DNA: TGTGCCAGCAGCGCTAGCGGGAGGAAATACGAGCAGTACTTC. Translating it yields CASSASGRKYEQYF.

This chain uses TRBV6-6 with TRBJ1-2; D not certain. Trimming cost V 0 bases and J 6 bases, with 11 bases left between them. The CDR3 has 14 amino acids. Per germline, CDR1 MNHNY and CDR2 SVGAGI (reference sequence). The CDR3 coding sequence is TGTGCCAGCAGTTACTCGACGGGAGTGGATGGCTACACCTTC. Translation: CASSYSTGVDGYTF.

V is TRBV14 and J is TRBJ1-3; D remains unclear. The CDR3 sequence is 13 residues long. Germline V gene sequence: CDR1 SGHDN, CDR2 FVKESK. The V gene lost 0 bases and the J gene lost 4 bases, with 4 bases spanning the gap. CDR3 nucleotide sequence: TGTGCCAGCAGCCAAGACAGGGGAAACACCATATATTTT. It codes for CASSQDRGNTIYF.

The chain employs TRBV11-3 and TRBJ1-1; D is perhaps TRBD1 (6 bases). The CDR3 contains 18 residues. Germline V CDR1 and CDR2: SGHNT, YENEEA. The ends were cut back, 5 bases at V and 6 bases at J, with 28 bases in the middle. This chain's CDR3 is CASSPDRLWGRGVPEAFF. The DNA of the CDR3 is TGTGCCAGCAGCCCCGACAGGTTGTGGGGCCGGGGGGTCCCTGAAGCTTTCTTT. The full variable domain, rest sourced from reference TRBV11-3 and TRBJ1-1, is EAGVVQSPRYKIIEKKQPVAFWCNPISGHNTLYWYLQNLGQGPELLIRYENEEAVDDSQLPKDRFSAERLKGVDSTLKIQPAELGDSAVYLCASSPDRLWGRGVPEAFFGQGTRLTVV.

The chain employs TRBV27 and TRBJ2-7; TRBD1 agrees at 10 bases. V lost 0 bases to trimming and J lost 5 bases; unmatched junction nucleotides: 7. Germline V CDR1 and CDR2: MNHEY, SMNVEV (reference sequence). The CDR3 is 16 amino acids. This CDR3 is CASSLSIWDRGNEQYF. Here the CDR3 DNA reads TGTGCCAGCAGTTTATCTATATGGGACAGGGGCAACGAGCAGTACTTC.

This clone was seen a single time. The CDR3 loop is CAWAGVWETQYF. CDR3 in DNA: TGTGCCTGGGCAGGGGTGTGGGAGACCCAGTACTTC. The chain carries TRBV30 and TRBJ2-5, with TRBD1 as a possible D gene (6 bases). The V end lost 5 bases, the J end lost 5 bases, and 12 bases lay between the germline ends. In germline, CDR1 is GTSNPN, CDR2 SVGIG (reference sequence). The CDR3 has 12 amino acids.

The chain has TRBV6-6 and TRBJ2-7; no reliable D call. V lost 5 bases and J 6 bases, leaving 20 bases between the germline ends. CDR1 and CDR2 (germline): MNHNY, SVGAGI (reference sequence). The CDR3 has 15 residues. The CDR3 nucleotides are TGTGCCAGCAGTCCCCCTTCGCGTGGTCGAGGCGAGCAGTACTTC. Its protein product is CASSPPSRGRGEQYF.

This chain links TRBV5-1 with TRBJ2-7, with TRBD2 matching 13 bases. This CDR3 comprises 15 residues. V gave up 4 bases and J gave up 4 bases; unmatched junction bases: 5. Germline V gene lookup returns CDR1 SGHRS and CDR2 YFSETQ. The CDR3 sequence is CASSTGTSGAYEQYF. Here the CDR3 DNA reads TGCGCCAGCAGCACAGGGACTAGCGGGGCTTACGAGCAGTACTTC.

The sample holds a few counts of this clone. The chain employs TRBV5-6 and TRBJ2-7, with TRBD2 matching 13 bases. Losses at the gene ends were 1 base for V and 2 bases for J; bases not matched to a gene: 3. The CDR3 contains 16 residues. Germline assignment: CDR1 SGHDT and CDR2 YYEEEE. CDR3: CASSLLGLAGAYEQYF. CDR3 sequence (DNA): TGTGCCAGCAGCTTGCTCGGACTAGCGGGAGCCTACGAGCAGTACTTC.

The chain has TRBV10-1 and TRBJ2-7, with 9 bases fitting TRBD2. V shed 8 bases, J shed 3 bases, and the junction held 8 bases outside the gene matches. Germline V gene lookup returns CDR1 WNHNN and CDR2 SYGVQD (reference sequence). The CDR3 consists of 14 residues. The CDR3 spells CASQPSGKDYEQYF. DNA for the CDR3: TGCGCCAGCCAACCTAGCGGGAAAGACTACGAGCAGTACTTC.

The CDR3 nucleotides read TGTGCCAGCAGTCCCATGGACAGAATGAACACTGAAGCTTTCTTT. Its protein is CASSPMDRMNTEAFF. The chain combines TRBV27 with TRBJ1-1; D is possibly TRBD1 (6 bases). Trimming removed 5 bases at V and 0 bases at J, with 13 bases between. Germline loops: CDR1 MNHEY, CDR2 SMNVEV (reference sequence). This CDR3 spans 15 amino acids.

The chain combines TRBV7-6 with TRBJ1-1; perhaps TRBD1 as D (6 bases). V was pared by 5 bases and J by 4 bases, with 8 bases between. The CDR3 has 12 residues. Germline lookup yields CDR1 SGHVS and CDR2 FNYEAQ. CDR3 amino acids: CASSPTGTEAFF. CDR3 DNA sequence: TGTGCCAGCAGCCCGACAGGCACTGAAGCTTTCTTT. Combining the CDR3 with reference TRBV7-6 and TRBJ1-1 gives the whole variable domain GAGVSQSPRYKVTKRGQDVALRCDPISGHVSLYWYRQALGQGPEFLTYFNYEAQQDKSGLPNDRFSAERPEGSISTLTIQRTEQRDSAMYRCASSPTGTEAFFGQGTRLTVV.

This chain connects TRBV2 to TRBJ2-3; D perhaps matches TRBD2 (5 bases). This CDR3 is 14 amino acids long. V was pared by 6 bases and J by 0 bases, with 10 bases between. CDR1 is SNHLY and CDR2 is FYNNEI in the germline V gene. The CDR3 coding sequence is TGTGCCAGCAGGGTAGCGCCAAGCACAGATACGCAGTATTTT. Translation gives CASRVAPSTDTQYF.

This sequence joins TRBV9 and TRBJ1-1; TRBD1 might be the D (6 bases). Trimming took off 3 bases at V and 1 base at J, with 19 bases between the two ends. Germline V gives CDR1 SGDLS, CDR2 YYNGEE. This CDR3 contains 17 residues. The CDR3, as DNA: TGTGCCAGCAGCGCCCTCGGACAGCGCATTTCGAACACTGAAGCTTTCTTT. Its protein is CASSALGQRISNTEAFF.

In DNA form, the CDR3 reads TGCGCCAGCAGCGGGGACAGCTCCTACAATGAGCAGTTCTTC. Translated: CASSGDSSYNEQFF. This chain uses TRBV5-1 with TRBJ2-1, with 7 nucleotides matching TRBD1. This CDR3 has 14 amino acids. Germline CDR1 and CDR2: SGHRS and YFSETQ. V lost 4 bases, J lost 0 bases, and 1 base stayed unmatched.

For the CDR3, the DNA is TGTGCCTGCCTTTTCACAGCAAACACTGAAGCTTTCTTT. The encoded protein is CACLFTANTEAFF. The chain has TRBV30 and TRBJ1-1, with no clear D. Between the trimmed V and J ends, which lost 6 bases and 2 bases, there was a span of 13 bases. The germline CDR1 and CDR2 sequences are GTSNPN and SVGIG (reference sequence). The CDR3 consists of 13 residues.

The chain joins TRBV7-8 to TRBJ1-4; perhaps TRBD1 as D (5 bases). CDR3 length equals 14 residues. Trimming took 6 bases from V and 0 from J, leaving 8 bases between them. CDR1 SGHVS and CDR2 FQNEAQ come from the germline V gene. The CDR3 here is CASRPGATNEKLFF. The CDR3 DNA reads TGTGCCAGCAGACCGGGGGCAACTAATGAAAAACTGTTTTTT.

The DNA of the CDR3 is TGTGCCAGCAGCCTAGATAGCAATCAGCCCCAGCATTTT. Protein product: CASSLDSNQPQHF. The V call is TRBV27, the J call TRBJ1-5; no clear D gene. Germline V gene lookup returns CDR1 MNHEY and CDR2 SMNVEV (reference sequence). CDR3 length: 13 residues. Trimming left V 6 bases short and J 0 bases short, with 6 bases between.

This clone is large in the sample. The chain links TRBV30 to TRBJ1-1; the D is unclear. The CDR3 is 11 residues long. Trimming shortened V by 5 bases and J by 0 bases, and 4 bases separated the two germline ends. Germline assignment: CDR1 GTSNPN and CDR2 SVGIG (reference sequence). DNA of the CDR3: TGTGCCTGGCACATGAACACTGAAGCTTTCTTT. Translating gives CAWHMNTEAFF.